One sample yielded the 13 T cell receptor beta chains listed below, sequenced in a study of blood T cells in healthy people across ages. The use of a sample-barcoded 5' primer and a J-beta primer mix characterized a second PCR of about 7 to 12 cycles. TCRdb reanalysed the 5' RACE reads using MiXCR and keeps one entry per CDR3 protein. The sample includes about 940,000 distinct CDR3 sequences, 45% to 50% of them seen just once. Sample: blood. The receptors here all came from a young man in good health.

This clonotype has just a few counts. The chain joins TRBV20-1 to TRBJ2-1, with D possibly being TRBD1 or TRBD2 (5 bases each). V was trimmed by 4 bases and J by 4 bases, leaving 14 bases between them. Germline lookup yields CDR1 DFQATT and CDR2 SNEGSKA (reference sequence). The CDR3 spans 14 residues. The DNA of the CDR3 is TGCAGTGCTAAAGAGGGACCTGTTTACAATGAGCAGTTCTTC. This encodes CSAKEGPVYNEQFF.

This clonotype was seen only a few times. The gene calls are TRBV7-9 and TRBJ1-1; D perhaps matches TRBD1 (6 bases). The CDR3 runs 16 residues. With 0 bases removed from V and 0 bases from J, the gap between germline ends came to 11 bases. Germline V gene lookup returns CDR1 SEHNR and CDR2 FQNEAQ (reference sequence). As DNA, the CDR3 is TGTGCCAGCAGCTTAGCATCAGGGGTAATGAACACTGAAGCTTTCTTT. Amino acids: CASSLASGVMNTEAFF.

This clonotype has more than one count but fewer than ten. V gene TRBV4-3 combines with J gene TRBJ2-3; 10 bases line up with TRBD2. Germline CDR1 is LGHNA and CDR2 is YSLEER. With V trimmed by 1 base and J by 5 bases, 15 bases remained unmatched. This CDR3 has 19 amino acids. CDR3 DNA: TGCGCCAGCAGCCAAGGTGAAGCGGGGGGGCCGAGTCAACAAGATACGCAGTATTTT. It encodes CASSQGEAGGPSQQDTQYF.

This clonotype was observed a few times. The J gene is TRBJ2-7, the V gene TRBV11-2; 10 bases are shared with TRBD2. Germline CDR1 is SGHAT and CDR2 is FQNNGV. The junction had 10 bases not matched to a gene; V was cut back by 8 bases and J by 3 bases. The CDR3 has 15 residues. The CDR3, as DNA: TGTGCCAGCGGCCCTACTCTAGCGGGGGTCTACGAGCAGTACTTC. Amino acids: CASGPTLAGVYEQYF.

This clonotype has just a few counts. CDR3 sequence: CASSQALKGPQETQYF. Here the CDR3 DNA reads TGCGCCAGCAGCCAAGCTCTTAAGGGACCCCAAGAGACCCAGTACTTC. This sequence joins TRBV4-1 and TRBJ2-5; D might be TRBD1 or TRBD2, each matching 5 bases. Trimming took 1 base from V and 1 from J, leaving 13 bases between them. CDR3 size: 16 residues. Germline CDR1 and CDR2: MGHRA and YSYEKL.

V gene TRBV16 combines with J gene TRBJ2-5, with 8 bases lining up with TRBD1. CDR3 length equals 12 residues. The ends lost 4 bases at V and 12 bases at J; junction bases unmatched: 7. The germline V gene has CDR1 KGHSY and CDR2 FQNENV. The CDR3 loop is CASSRTTGEKYF. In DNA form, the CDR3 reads TGTGCCAGCAGCCGAACGACAGGGGAGAAGTACTTC.

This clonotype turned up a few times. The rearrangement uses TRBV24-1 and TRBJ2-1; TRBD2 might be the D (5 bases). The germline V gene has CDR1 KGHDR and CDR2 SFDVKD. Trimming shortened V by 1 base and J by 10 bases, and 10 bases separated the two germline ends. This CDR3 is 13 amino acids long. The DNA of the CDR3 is TGTGCCACCAGTGATTTAGGAGGCTTGGAGCAGTTCTTC. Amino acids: CATSDLGGLEQFF.

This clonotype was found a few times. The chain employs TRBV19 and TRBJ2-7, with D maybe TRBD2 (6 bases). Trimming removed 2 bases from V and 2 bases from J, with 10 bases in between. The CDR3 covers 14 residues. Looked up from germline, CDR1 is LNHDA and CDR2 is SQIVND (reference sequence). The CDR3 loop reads CASSIKEGPYEQYF. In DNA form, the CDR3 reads TGTGCCAGTAGTATAAAGGAGGGACCCTACGAGCAGTACTTC.

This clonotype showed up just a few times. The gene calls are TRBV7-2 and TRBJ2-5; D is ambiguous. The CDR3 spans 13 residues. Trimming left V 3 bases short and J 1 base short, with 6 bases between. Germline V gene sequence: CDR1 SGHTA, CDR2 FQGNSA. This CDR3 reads CASSFSFQETQYF. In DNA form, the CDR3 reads TGTGCCAGCAGCTTTTCCTTCCAAGAGACCCAGTACTTC.

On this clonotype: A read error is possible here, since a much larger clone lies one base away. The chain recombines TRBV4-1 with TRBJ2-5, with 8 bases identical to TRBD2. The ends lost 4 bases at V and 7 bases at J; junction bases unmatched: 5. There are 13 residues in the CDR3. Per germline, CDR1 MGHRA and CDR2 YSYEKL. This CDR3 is CASSLTSGGTQYF. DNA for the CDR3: TGCGCCAGCAGCCTCACTAGCGGTGGGACCCAGTACTTC.

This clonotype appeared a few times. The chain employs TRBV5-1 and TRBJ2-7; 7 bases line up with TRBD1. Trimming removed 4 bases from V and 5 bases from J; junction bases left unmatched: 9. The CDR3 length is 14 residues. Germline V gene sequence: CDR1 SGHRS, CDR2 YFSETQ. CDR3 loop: CASSTDRATDEQYF. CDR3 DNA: TGCGCCAGCAGCACAGACAGGGCTACGGACGAGCAGTACTTC.

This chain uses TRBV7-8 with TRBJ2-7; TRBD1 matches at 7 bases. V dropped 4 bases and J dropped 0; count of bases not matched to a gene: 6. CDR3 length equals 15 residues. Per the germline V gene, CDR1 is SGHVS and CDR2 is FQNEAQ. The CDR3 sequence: CASSYYRGPSYEQYF. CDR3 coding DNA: TGTGCCAGCAGCTACTACAGGGGCCCCTCCTACGAGCAGTACTTC.

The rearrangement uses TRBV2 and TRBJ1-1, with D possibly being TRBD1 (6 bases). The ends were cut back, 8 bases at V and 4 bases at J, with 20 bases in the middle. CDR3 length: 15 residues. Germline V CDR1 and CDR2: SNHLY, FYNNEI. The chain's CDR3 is CASRPDAGAGTEAFF. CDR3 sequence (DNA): TGTGCCAGCCGGCCTGACGCAGGGGCCGGCACTGAAGCTTTCTTT.